A selection of T cell receptor beta chains follows, all from one sample in a study of CD8 T cells in Susac syndrome. TCRdb independently ran MiXCR on the immunoSEQ multiplex PCR reads; one entry per CDR3 protein. The sample yields fewer than 300,000 distinct CDR3 sequences, roughly 84% seen once. Specimen: CD8+ T cells from PBMCs. The receptors come from a human donor with multiple sclerosis. The CDR3 runs from the conserved cysteine through the conserved F or W. A D gene is named only where the DNA matches it firmly. Rows may omit the clone size; those that give it use once, few, many or a size class.

cdr3_aa cdr3_nt d_call j_call v_call cdr3_length clone_size
CASSVSSTASPSRYGYTF TGTGCCAGCAGTGTTAGTTCCACGGCGAGCCCCTCGAGGTATGGCTACACCTTC . TRBJ1-2 TRBV12-3/TRBV12-4 18 once
CASKTGASTDTQYF TGTGCCAGCAAAACAGGGGCTAGCACAGATACGCAGTATTTT TRBD1 TRBJ2-3 TRBV27 14 once
CSATGTETYEQYF TGCAGTGCAACCGGGACAGAGACCTACGAGCAGTACTTC TRBD1 TRBJ2-7 TRBV20-1 13 .
CATSDPVSDTQYF TGTGCCACCAGTGATCCGGTTTCAGATACGCAGTATTTT . TRBJ2-3 TRBV24-1 13 .
CANLARGYEQYF TGTGCCAACCTCGCCAGGGGGTACGAGCAGTACTTC TRBD1 TRBJ2-7 TRBV2 12 .
CASSSSRGFQETQYF TGTGCCAGCAGTTCCTCTCGGGGGTTTCAAGAGACCCAGTACTTC . TRBJ2-5 TRBV27 15 .
CASSQSGKWELAGECNEQFF TGCGCCAGCAGCCAAAGCGGAAAATGGGAACTAGCGGGAGAGTGCAATGAGCAGTTCTTC TRBD2 TRBJ2-1 TRBV4-1 20 .
CASSLSGRARETQYF TGTGCCAGCAGCTTAAGCGGGAGGGCCCGGGAGACCCAGTACTTC TRBD2 TRBJ2-5 TRBV5-7 15 .
CASSLGRLGYTF TGTGCCAGCAGCCTCGGGAGACTTGGCTACACCTTC . TRBJ1-2 TRBV13 12 .
CSARVPSGRDLLAKNIQYF TGCAGTGCTAGAGTCCCCAGCGGGAGGGACCTACTAGCCAAAAACATTCAGTACTTC TRBD2 TRBJ2-4 TRBV20-1 19 .
CASSKDRYSYEQYF TGTGCCAGCAGCAAAGACAGGTATAGTTACGAGCAGTACTTC . TRBJ2-7 TRBV21-1 14 once
CASSTRITRLMEQYF TGTGCCAGTAGTACCCGGATAACCCGTTTGATGGAGCAGTACTTC . TRBJ2-7 TRBV19 15 .
CAISDLEGPSYEQYF TGTGCCATCAGTGATTTGGAGGGCCCCTCCTACGAGCAGTACTTC . TRBJ2-7 TRBV10-3 15 .
CASSSGEILREGVYGYTF TGTGCCAGCAGCAGCGGGGAGATACTCAGGGAGGGGGTATATGGCTACACCTTC . TRBJ1-2 TRBV7-9 18 once
CASSYPIAGDYNEQFF TGTGCCAGCAGTTACCCGATAGCGGGGGACTACAATGAGCAGTTCTTC TRBD2 TRBJ2-1 TRBV6-5 16 .
CASSLLGLPEQYF TGTGCCAGCAGTTTATTAGGGCTACCCGAGCAGTACTTC . TRBJ2-7 TRBV27 13 .
CDSRLRDGTGTQYF TGTGACAGCAGGCTCCGGGACGGGACAGGGACCCAGTACTTC TRBD1 TRBJ2-5 TRBV12-3/TRBV12-4 14 .
CASSWSGTPYNEQFF TGTGCCAGCAGCTGGAGCGGGACGCCCTACAATGAGCAGTTCTTC TRBD2 TRBJ2-1 TRBV5-4 15 few
CASSVVGKSEKLFF TGTGCCAGCAGCGTAGTAGGGAAGAGTGAAAAACTGTTTTTT . TRBJ1-4 TRBV9 14 .
CASSLGASSYNEQFF TGTGCCAGCAGCTTAGGGGCGAGCTCCTACAATGAGCAGTTCTTC . TRBJ2-1 TRBV5-6 15 .
CATSDLRGTNTGGLFF TGTGCCACCAGTGATTTGCGTGGGACGAACACCGGGGGGCTGTTTTTT . TRBJ2-2 TRBV24-1 16 .
CASSFLSEGAVYGYTF TGTGCCAGCAGTTTTCTGAGTGAGGGGGCGGTCTATGGCTACACCTTC TRBD1 TRBJ1-2 TRBV28 16 .
CATSRDLGIGGYEQYF TGTGCCACCAGCAGAGATTTAGGAATTGGTGGTTACGAGCAGTACTTC . TRBJ2-7 TRBV15 16 .
CASLGWGGTAVTQYF TGTGCCAGCCTTGGGTGGGGCGGGACTGCGGTCACGCAGTATTTT . TRBJ2-3 TRBV12-3/TRBV12-4 15 .
CASGSETSGPGNEQFF TGTGCCAGCGGGTCAGAGACTAGCGGGCCCGGCAATGAGCAGTTCTTC TRBD2 TRBJ2-1 TRBV2 16 .
CVSSFSHNEQFF TGTGTCAGCAGTTTTTCCCACAATGAGCAGTTCTTC . TRBJ2-1 TRBV6-5 12 .
CASSMPSLSYEQYF TGTGCCAGTAGTATGCCCAGCCTCTCCTACGAGCAGTACTTC . TRBJ2-7 TRBV19 14 .
CASSLREGAGQETQYF TGTGCCAGCTCACTTAGGGAGGGAGCCGGTCAAGAGACCCAGTACTTC TRBD2 TRBJ2-5 TRBV13 16 .